The TCR beta chain under discussion was sequenced for a study of CD8 T cells in ankylosing spondylitis. The study, taken as a whole, reports: Significant enrichment of disease-linked clones was reportedly seen in matched ankylosing spondylitis synovial fluid. Peripheral blood held disease-linked clones only at relatively low frequency, and these were CD8+. Seemingly characteristic of ankylosing spondylitis blood was a TCR beta motif consisting of roughly 8 highly homologous variants.

Researchers built TCR beta libraries using quantitative 5'-RACE with molecular barcodes. TCRdb re-called the 5' RACE reads with MiXCR, one entry per CDR3 protein. The repertoire has approximately 220,000 distinct CDR3 sequences, over 9.5% of them found once; the top ten carry around a fifth. V shed 5 bases, J shed 1 base, and the junction held 7 bases outside the gene matches. The CDR3 spans 16 residues. Sample share makes this clonotype hyperexpanded. Its specificity is not known. The J gene is TRBJ2-2, the V gene TRBV12-3 or TRBV12-4; TRBD1 matches 7 bases. The sequenced material came from blood, either unsorted or a sorted T cell fraction (not recorded which). This TCR derives from a male donor with ankylosing spondylitis or in good health (not recorded which). CDR3: CASSLRPGGNTGELFF. The CDR3 DNA is TGTGCCAGCAGTCTTCGGCCAGGGGGGAACACCGGGGAGCTGTTTTTT.